The 8 T cell receptor beta chains below come from one sample, sequenced in a study of blood T cells in healthy people across ages. PCR was performed a second time for about 7 to 11 cycles using a sample-barcoded 5' primer and a J-beta primer mix. Each CDR3 protein is one row after TCRdb ran MiXCR on the 5' RACE reads. The table includes approximately 1,000,000 distinct CDR3 sequences, around 43% detected once. The sequenced sample consisted of blood. Source of these receptors: an older woman in good health.

Only one count was recorded for this clonotype. V and J are TRBV21-1 and TRBJ1-2; the table's D call, TRBD1, was not checked against the DNA. TRBV21-1 is tagged as a pseudogene. The CDR3 consists of 14 residues. CDR3 nucleotides: TGTGCCAGCAGCACGTGGAGGGGGAACTATGGCTACACCTTC. It translates to CASSTWRGNYGYTF.

This chain connects TRBV4-1 to TRBJ2-7; D not resolved. Germline V lookup: CDR1 MGHRA, CDR2 YSYEKL. V lost 1 base, J lost 2 bases, and 12 bases lay in between. The CDR3 consists of 15 residues. The CDR3 protein is CASSQADSIPYEQYF. CDR3 DNA: TGCGCCAGCAGCCAAGCGGATAGTATTCCCTACGAGCAGTACTTC.

In this sample, this clonotype turned up a few times. The V and J genes are TRBV4-1 and TRBJ2-1, with D maybe TRBD2 (6 bases). Trimming took off 5 bases at V and 2 bases at J, with 10 bases between the two ends. Germline CDR1 is MGHRA and CDR2 is YSYEKL. CDR3 length equals 14 residues. In DNA, the CDR3 is TGCGCCAGCAGCACCCCGGGAGCCTACAATGAGCAGTTCTTC. Translation: CASSTPGAYNEQFF.

The CDR3 loop is CASSADRGRRSGYTF. CDR3 in DNA: TGTGCCAGCTCAGCTGACAGGGGGCGCAGGAGTGGCTACACCTTC. The chain combines TRBV18 with TRBJ1-2; TRBD1 matches at 10 bases. CDR3 length: 15 residues. The germline CDR1 and CDR2 sequences are KGHSH and LQKENI. The V gene end was trimmed by 5 bases and the J gene end by 7 bases; junction bases not matched to a gene: 10. The variable domain in full, completed from reference TRBV18 and TRBJ1-2, reads NAGVMQNPRHLVRRRGQEARLRCSPMKGHSHVYWYRQLPEEGLKFMVYLQKENIIDESGMPKERFSAEFPKEGPSILRIQQVVRGDSAAYFCASSADRGRRSGYTFGSGTRLTVV.

V and J are TRBV5-6 and TRBJ2-7; no clear D. The CDR3 spans 16 residues. Trimming left V 4 bases short and J 7 bases short, with 24 bases between. Per the germline V gene, CDR1 is SGHDT and CDR2 is YYEEEE. CDR3 sequence reads: CASSGEDAGSYNEQYF. CDR3 coding DNA: TGTGCCAGCAGCGGAGAGGACGCCGGCTCCTACAATGAGCAGTACTTC. The whole variable domain, filled in from reference TRBV5-6 and TRBJ2-7, reads DAGVTQSPTHLIKTRGQQVTLRCSPKSGHDTVSWYQQALGQGPQFIFQYYEEEERQRGNFPDRFSGHQFPNYSSELNVNALLLGDSALYLCASSGEDAGSYNEQYFGPGTRLTVT.

This chain connects TRBV28 to TRBJ2-4; D gene ambiguous. With the DNA end fitting TRBJ2-7 better, the J assignment may be wrong. CDR3 length: 14 amino acids. The germline gives CDR1 MDHEN, CDR2 SYDVKM. The CDR3 sequence is CASSPMSVQYEQYF. CDR3 nucleotide sequence: TGTGCCAGCAGTCCAATGTCAGTGCAGTACGAGCAGTACTTC.

This sequence joins TRBV7-6 and TRBJ2-1, with 9 bases identical to TRBD2. CDR3 length: 16 residues. Germline V gene sequence: CDR1 SGHVS, CDR2 FNYEAQ. Trimming at V came to 1 base and at J to 5 bases, leaving 6 bases not matched to a gene. The CDR3 DNA follows: TGTGCCAGCAGCTTAGAGGCGGGAGGGCCCCACAATGAGCAGTTCTTC. This encodes CASSLEAGGPHNEQFF.

V and J are TRBV29-1 and TRBJ2-5; 12 bases are shared with TRBD2. Germline-derived CDR1 and CDR2 are SQVTM and ANQGSEA. J gave up 4 bases and V 3 bases, and 6 bases lay outside the gene matches. The CDR3 consists of 15 residues. Written as DNA, the CDR3 is TGCAGCGTTGATCGACTAGCGGGGGACCTAGAGACCCAGTACTTC. This sequence encodes CSVDRLAGDLETQYF.